This record looks at one T cell receptor (beta chain) sequence and its context. The target antigen is unknown. The source of the sample is a study of T cell responses to AZD1222 COVID-19 vaccine. Germline V lookup: CDR1 SGHRS, CDR2 YFSETQ. The CDR3 is made up of 15 amino acids. The V and J ends lost 4 bases and 5 bases respectively, with 13 bases between them. Study-wide points: Donors were largely white British and mainly female; clonal diversity was possibly underestimated.

Profiling relied on immunoSEQ multiplex PCR, and the TCRdb table lists in-frame clones only, not all of them. The sample gives around 100,000 clones, about 83% of which show up once; 15% to 20% is in the top ten. The TCR was taken from an adult in good health. The chain carries TRBV5-1 and TRBJ1-6; weak D call: TRBD1 (5 bases). Sequencing used peripheral blood, obtained on day 0 of AZD1222 vaccination. The CDR3 DNA follows: TGCGCCAGCAGCCTCATGGGCAGGGATAATTCACCCCTCCACTTT. Its translation is CASSLMGRDNSPLHF.